The T cell receptor beta chain under discussion was sequenced for a study of blood T cell repertoires in COVID-19. Study summary: Acute and convalescent COVID-19 specimens originated in the United States, Italy and Spain. PBMCs, B-cell-depleted T cells, or T cells provided the cDNA or gDNA that made up the material.

Under the authors' procedure: Amplification of reference gene primers was used by the study to estimate nucleated cell counts. Profiling relied on immunoSEQ multiplex PCR, and the TCRdb table lists in-frame clones only, not all of them. The DNA was the basis for D and trimming; V, J and clone size are from that table. The table shows 300,000 or so clones, with around 92% occurring only once. This TCR was sampled from a man younger than 35 who had recovered from COVID-19. Material: peripheral blood.

DNA for the CDR3: TGTGCCAGTAGTATGGGACTAGTGAGCACAGATACGCAGTATTTT. This gives the protein CASSMGLVSTDTQYF. V usage is TRBV19 and J usage is TRBJ2-3, with TRBD2 matching over 8 bases. CDR3 length: 15 amino acids. The germline gives CDR1 LNHDA, CDR2 SQIVND (reference sequence). With V trimmed by 3 bases and J by 0 bases, 2 bases remained unmatched.